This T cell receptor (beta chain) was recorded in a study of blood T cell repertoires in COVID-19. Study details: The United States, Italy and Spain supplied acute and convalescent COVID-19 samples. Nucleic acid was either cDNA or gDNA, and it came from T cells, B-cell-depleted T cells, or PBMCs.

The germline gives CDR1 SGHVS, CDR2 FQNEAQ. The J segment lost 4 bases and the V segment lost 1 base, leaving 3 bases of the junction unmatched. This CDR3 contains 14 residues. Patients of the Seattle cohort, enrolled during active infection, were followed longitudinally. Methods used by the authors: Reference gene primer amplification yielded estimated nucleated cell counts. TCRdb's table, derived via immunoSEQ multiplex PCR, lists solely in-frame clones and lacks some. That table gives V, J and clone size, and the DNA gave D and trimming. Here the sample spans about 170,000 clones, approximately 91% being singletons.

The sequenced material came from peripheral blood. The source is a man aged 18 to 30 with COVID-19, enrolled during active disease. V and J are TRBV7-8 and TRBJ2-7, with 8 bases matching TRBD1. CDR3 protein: CASSLEDREYEQYF. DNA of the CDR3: TGTGCCAGCAGCTTAGAGGACAGGGAGTACGAGCAGTACTTC.